The 22 T cell receptor beta chains listed next were all sequenced from one sample in a study of cytomegalovirus exposure and HLA in healthy donors. The PCR ran on 60 Vbeta and 13 Jbeta primers. Measured with immunoSEQ multiplex PCR; TCRdb has only the in-frame clones, and not every one. The sample has approximately 110,000 clones, around 80% seen once; the top ten hold less than 2%. Sequences were obtained from PBMCs. Receptor source: a man aged 45-65 years in good health and CMV-seronegative.

V gene TRBV10-3 combines with J gene TRBJ1-4; the match to TRBD1 covers 7 bases. This CDR3 has 14 amino acids. V dropped 3 bases and J dropped 7; count of bases not matched to a gene: 5. Per the germline V gene, CDR1 is ENHRY and CDR2 is SYGVKD. CDR3 sequence reads: CAISDGTVGEKLFF. In DNA form, the CDR3 reads TGTGCCATCAGTGATGGGACAGTGGGTGAAAAACTGTTTTTT.

This chain links TRBV5-6 with TRBJ2-5; D may be TRBD1 (5 bases). Trimming removed 0 bases from V and 0 bases from J, with 6 bases in between. The V gene's germline CDR1 is SGHDT and CDR2 YYEEEE. The CDR3 extends over 14 amino acids. Here the CDR3 DNA reads TGTGCCAGCAGCTTGGGGGGCAACCAAGAGACCCAGTACTTC. This encodes CASSLGGNQETQYF.

The chain uses TRBV11-1 and TRBJ2-5, with 12 bases identical to TRBD1. The germline CDR1 and CDR2 sequences are SGHAT and FQDESV (reference sequence). V was pared by 4 bases and J by 4 bases, with 4 bases of the junction left unmatched. This CDR3 has 15 amino acids. CDR3 in DNA: TGTGCCAGCAGCTCCCGGGACAGGGGGCTAGAGACCCAGTACTTC. Its translation: CASSSRDRGLETQYF.

The V call is TRBV5-1, the J call TRBJ2-7; 9 positions agree with TRBD1. The V and J ends lost 0 bases and 4 bases, in that order; junction bases with no gene match: 8. Germline lookup yields CDR1 SGHRS and CDR2 YFSETQ. The CDR3 consists of 16 residues. CDR3 nucleotides: TGCGCCAGCAGCTTGGCCGCGACAGGGGGTGATTACGAGCAGTACTTC. Translated: CASSLAATGGDYEQYF.

The V gene is TRBV5-6, the J gene TRBJ1-5; tentative D call: TRBD1 (6 bases). CDR3 length equals 16 residues. In germline, CDR1 is SGHDT, CDR2 YYEEEE. Trimming pared 6 bases from V and 4 bases from J, leaving 20 bases between. As DNA, the CDR3 is TGTGCCAGCACCCAAGGACCGGGGGGCCGGAATCAGCCCCAGCATTTT. Its translation: CASTQGPGGRNQPQHF.

The chain joins TRBV6-1 to TRBJ2-3; 9 bases are shared with TRBD2. V lost 7 bases, J lost 6 bases, and 11 bases stayed unmatched. The CDR3 contains 15 residues. Germline V gene data show CDR1 as MNHNS and CDR2 as SASEGT. The CDR3 region is CASTWGASGADTQYF. In nucleotides, the CDR3 is TGTGCCAGCACCTGGGGGGCTAGCGGGGCGGATACGCAGTATTTT.

The chain uses TRBV2 and TRBJ1-1, with D possibly being TRBD1 (5 bases). The V end lost 5 bases, the J end lost 5 bases, and 18 bases lay between the germline ends. Germline loops: CDR1 SNHLY, CDR2 FYNNEI. There are 15 residues in the CDR3. CDR3 amino acids: CASSTEGLGGTEAFF. Written as DNA, the CDR3 is TGTGCCAGCAGTACAGAGGGTTTGGGGGGAACTGAAGCTTTCTTT.

The chain combines TRBV9 with TRBJ1-2, with 7 bases identical to TRBD1. The V and J ends lost 3 bases and 1 base, in that order; junction bases with no gene match: 12. There are 17 residues in the CDR3. Germline values: CDR1 SGDLS, CDR2 YYNGEE. CDR3 amino acids: CASSDGRGPGDNYGYTF. The CDR3 nucleotides read TGTGCCAGCAGCGACGGGAGGGGGCCAGGTGATAACTATGGCTACACCTTC.

This chain connects TRBV28 to TRBJ1-2, with D unclear. This CDR3 is 16 amino acids long. Trimming shortened V by 3 bases and J by 0 bases, and 14 bases separated the two germline ends. Germline V lookup: CDR1 MDHEN, CDR2 SYDVKM. The CDR3 region has the DNA TGTGCCAGCAGTTTTCCGGATCCGGGTCCTAACTATGGCTACACCTTC. It specifies CASSFPDPGPNYGYTF.

This clone was observed a few times. This chain connects TRBV10-3 to TRBJ2-2; 12 positions agree with TRBD2. This CDR3 has 18 residues. The germline CDR1 and CDR2 sequences are ENHRY and SYGVKD. Trimming at V came to 1 base and at J to 6 bases, leaving 9 bases not matched to a gene. As DNA, the CDR3 is TGTGCCATCAGTGAGTTACTAGCGGGGGGTGTGTACGCCGGGGAGCTGTTTTTT. It codes for CAISELLAGGVYAGELFF.

This chain connects TRBV4-1 to TRBJ1-5, with a possible D match to TRBD1 (5 bases). Germline V gene lookup returns CDR1 MGHRA and CDR2 YSYEKL. V lost 1 base and J lost 5, with 12 bases in between. The CDR3 contains 15 residues. CDR3 region: CASSQGSGWDQPQHF. CDR3 coding DNA: TGCGCCAGCAGCCAAGGGTCAGGGTGGGATCAGCCCCAGCATTTT.

The V gene is TRBV2, the J gene TRBJ1-1; TRBD1 matches at 10 bases. This CDR3 is built from 14 residues. Germline V gene lookup returns CDR1 SNHLY and CDR2 FYNNEI. J gave up 2 bases and V 5 bases, and 2 bases lay outside the gene matches. The CDR3 DNA sequence: TGTGCCAGCAGTAAGACAGGGGGCAACACTGAAGCTTTCTTT. Translation gives CASSKTGGNTEAFF.

This sequence joins TRBV4-1 and TRBJ1-6; 10 bases align to TRBD1. The CDR3 has 18 residues. J gave up 10 bases and V 0 bases, and 12 bases lay outside the gene matches. Germline CDR1 is MGHRA and CDR2 is YSYEKL. The CDR3 coding sequence is TGCGCCAGCAGCCAAGATAGCCGAGACAGGGGGCCGGGGTCACCCCTCCACTTT. Its protein is CASSQDSRDRGPGSPLHF.

This chain links TRBV5-1 with TRBJ1-2, with D perhaps matching TRBD1 (6 bases). Germline CDR1 is SGHRS and CDR2 is YFSETQ. The CDR3 length is 12 residues. Trimming took off 3 bases at V and 5 bases at J, with 8 bases between the two ends. CDR3 coding DNA: TGCGCCAGCAGCTCACAGGGTTATGGCTACACCTTC. Protein sequence: CASSSQGYGYTF.

V usage is TRBV29-1 and J usage is TRBJ2-5; the match to TRBD2 covers 8 bases. The CDR3 consists of 14 residues. The germline V gene encodes CDR1 SQVTM and CDR2 ANQGSEA. J lost 1 base, V lost 3 bases, and 4 bases had no gene match. The DNA of the CDR3 is TGCAGCGTTGATACCGGGGGGGTCCAAGAGACCCAGTACTTC. Translating gives CSVDTGGVQETQYF.

This rearrangement joins TRBV6-6 to TRBJ2-3; the D gene is possibly TRBD1 (6 bases). Per the germline V gene, CDR1 is MNHNY and CDR2 is SVGAGI (reference sequence). The length of the CDR3 is 14 residues. V was clipped by 9 bases and J by 2 bases, with 15 bases between them. CDR3 DNA: TGTGCCAGTAGGACAGACCTTTACACAGATACGCAGTATTTT. It specifies CASRTDLYTDTQYF.

This chain uses TRBV5-1 with TRBJ1-1; possibly TRBD1 for D (6 bases). Trimming shortened V by 2 bases and J by 6 bases, and 17 bases separated the two germline ends. Germline V gene sequence: CDR1 SGHRS, CDR2 YFSETQ. The CDR3 consists of 15 residues. CDR3 coding DNA: TGCGCCAGCAGCTTTGGACAGACCCAACCTTCTGAAGCTTTCTTT. Translation gives CASSFGQTQPSEAFF.

The chain joins TRBV7-8 to TRBJ1-4; 7 bases agree with TRBD1. Germline-derived CDR1 and CDR2 are SGHVS and FQNEAQ. The length of the CDR3 is 16 residues. The V and J ends lost 1 base and 7 bases, in that order; junction bases with no gene match: 9. The CDR3 DNA is TGTGCCAGCAGCTTAGAAGAAACAGGGGAAACTGAAAAACTGTTTTTT. Protein: CASSLEETGETEKLFF.

This clone was observed a handful of times. This rearrangement joins TRBV28 to TRBJ1-5, with 8 bases aligning to TRBD1. Germline trimming cut 9 bases from V and 4 bases from J; bases unmatched to any gene: 8. The CDR3 runs 14 residues. Germline V CDR1 and CDR2: MDHEN, SYDVKM. CDR3 sequence (DNA): TGTGCCAGTTTACAGGGGGGGTCGAATCAGCCCCAGCATTTT. The encoded protein is CASLQGGSNQPQHF.

The chain has TRBV7-9 and TRBJ2-1; D perhaps matches TRBD2 (6 bases). The CDR3 sequence is 14 residues long. Germline V CDR1 and CDR2: SEHNR, FQNEAQ (reference sequence). The V and J ends lost 1 base and 5 bases respectively, with 9 bases between them. This CDR3 reads CASSLVGLHNEQFF. Here the CDR3 DNA reads TGTGCCAGCAGCTTAGTGGGACTCCACAATGAGCAGTTCTTC.

This chain connects TRBV9 to TRBJ2-2; tentatively, D is TRBD1 (5 bases). Germline CDR1 reads SGDLS; CDR2 reads YYNGEE. The V end was cut by 6 bases, the J end by 5 bases, with 11 bases between. There are 13 residues in the CDR3. The CDR3: CASNLGETGELFF. Written as DNA, the CDR3 is TGTGCCAGCAACTTAGGGGAAACCGGGGAGCTGTTTTTT.

CDR3 sequence reads: CASSPGQPSSGNTIYF. The CDR3 region has the DNA TGTGCCAGCTCACCGGGACAGCCTTCCTCTGGAAACACCATATATTTT. The chain is built from TRBV18 and TRBJ1-3; 7 bases are shared with TRBD1. Trimming at V came to 3 bases and at J to 0 bases, leaving 5 bases not matched to a gene. Germline V CDR1 and CDR2: KGHSH, LQKENI. The CDR3 spans 16 residues. The full variable domain, in which reference TRBV18 and TRBJ1-3 provide the parts outside the CDR3, is NAGVMQNPRHLVRRRGQEARLRCSPMKGHSHVYWYRQLPEEGLKFMVYLQKENIIDESGMPKERFSAEFPKEGPSILRIQQVVRGDSAAYFCASSPGQPSSGNTIYFGEGSWLTVV.